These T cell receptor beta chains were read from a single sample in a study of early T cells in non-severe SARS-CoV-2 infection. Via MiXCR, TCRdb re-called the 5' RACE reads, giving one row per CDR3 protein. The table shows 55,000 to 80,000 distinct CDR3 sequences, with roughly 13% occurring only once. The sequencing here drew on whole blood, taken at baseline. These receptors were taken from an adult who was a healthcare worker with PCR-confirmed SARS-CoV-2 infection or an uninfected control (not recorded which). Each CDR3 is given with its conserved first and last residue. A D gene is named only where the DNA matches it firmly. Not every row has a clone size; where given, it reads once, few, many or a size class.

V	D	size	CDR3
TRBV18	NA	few	CASSPLWGNEQFF
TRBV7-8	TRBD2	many	CASSLSPSGRGYNEQFF
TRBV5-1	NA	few	CASSESGRGYEQYF
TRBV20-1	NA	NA	CSARVPDAKNIQYF
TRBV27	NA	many	CASSRGAGAEQYF
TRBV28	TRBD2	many	CASTPASGRDYNEQFF
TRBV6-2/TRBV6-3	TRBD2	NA	CASSPAGGPTFSTDTQYF
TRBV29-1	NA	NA	CSVEGSNTGELFF
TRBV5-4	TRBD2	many	CASSLMTSGSSEQYF
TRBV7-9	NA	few	CASIGQSPYEQYF